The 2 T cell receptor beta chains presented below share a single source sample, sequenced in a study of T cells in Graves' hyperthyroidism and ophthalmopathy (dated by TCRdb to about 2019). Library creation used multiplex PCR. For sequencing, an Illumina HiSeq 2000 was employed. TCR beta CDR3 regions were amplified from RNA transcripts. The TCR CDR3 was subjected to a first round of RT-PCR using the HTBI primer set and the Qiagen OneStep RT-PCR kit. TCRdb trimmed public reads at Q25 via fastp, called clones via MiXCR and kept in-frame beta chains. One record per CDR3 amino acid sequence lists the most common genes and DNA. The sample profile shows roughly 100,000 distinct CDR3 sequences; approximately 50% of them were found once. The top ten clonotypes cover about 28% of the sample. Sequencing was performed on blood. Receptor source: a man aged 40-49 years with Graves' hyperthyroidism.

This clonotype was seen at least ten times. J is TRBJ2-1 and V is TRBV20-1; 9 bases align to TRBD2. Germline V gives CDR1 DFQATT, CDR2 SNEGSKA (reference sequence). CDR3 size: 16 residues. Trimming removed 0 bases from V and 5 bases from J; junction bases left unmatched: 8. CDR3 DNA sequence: TGCAGTGCTAGAGATTCGGCTAGCGGGGTAAACAATGAGCAGTTCTTC. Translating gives CSARDSASGVNNEQFF.

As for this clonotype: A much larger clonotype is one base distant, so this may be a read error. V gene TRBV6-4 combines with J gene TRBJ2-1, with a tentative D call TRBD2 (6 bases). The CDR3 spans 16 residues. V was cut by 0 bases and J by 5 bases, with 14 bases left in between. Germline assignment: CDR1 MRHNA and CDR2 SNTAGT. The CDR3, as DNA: TGTGCCAGCAGTGACTCGACCAGCGGGTGCCACAATGAGCAGTTCTTC. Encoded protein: CASSDSTSGCHNEQFF.